The 30 T cell receptor beta chains below were found in one sample sequenced in a study of T cell clonality in common variable immunodeficiency. Points from the study as a whole: In common variable immunodeficiency, TCR beta chains reportedly carried fewer deletions and N-nucleotide insertions.

The antigens these receptors bind are not known. Libraries were prepared by immunoSEQ multiplex PCR; TCRdb keeps only in-frame clonotypes and omits some of them. The sample shows around 42,000 clones, none of them appearing just once. The sample taken for sequencing was peripheral blood mononuclear cells. These receptors all come from a human donor with common variable immunodeficiency.

This clone came up many times. The read gets to within 3 residues of the CDR3 end, and the germline J gene fills in the rest. The identical CDR3 is also encoded by other nucleotide sequences in the sample. The chain carries TRBV2 and TRBJ1-1; 7 nucleotides agree with TRBD1. The CDR3 sequence is 16 residues long. The V and J ends lost 2 bases and 0 bases, in that order; junction bases with no gene match: 6. CDR1 is SNHLY and CDR2 is FYNNEI in the germline V gene. The DNA read from the CDR3 is TGTGCCAGCAGTGAATTTGGGACAGAGATGAACACTGAA. It translates to CASSEFGTEMNTE. The entire CDR3 protein is CASSEFGTEMNTEAFF.

A few counts support this clone. The read finishes 3 residues shy of the CDR3 end, and the germline J gene is used to complete it. V gene TRBV20-1 combines with J gene TRBJ2-7; tentatively, D is TRBD1 (6 bases). This CDR3 has 13 amino acids. Germline CDR1 is DFQATT and CDR2 is SNEGSKA (reference sequence). Trimming left V 3 bases short and J 2 bases short, with 11 bases between. CDR3 amino acids: CSARGAWTYEQYF. CDR3 bases read: TGCAGTGCTAGGGGGGCCTGGACCTACGAG.

This clone was recorded a few times. From the germline J gene comes the end of the CDR3, since the read stops 3 residues before it. This chain uses TRBV30 with TRBJ1-5; TRBD1 might be the D (5 bases). V shed 4 bases and J shed 2 bases, with 9 bases lying between them. CDR3 size: 13 residues. Germline lookup yields CDR1 GTSNPN and CDR2 SVGIG (reference sequence). The CDR3 here is CAWKGSGNQPQHF. The part of the CDR3 DNA that was read is TGTGCCTGGAAGGGGTCTGGCAATCAGCCC.

This clone was seen ten or more times. The read gets to within 3 residues of the CDR3 end, and the germline J gene fills in the rest. The genes are TRBV7-8 and TRBJ2-2; 9 bases align to TRBD2. The J segment lost 2 bases and the V segment lost 2 bases, leaving 6 bases of the junction unmatched. Per germline, CDR1 SGHVS and CDR2 FQNEAQ. This CDR3 region has 17 residues. CDR3 DNA, as far as it was read: TGTGCCAGCAGCTTAATAGCGCGGGGGGGTAACACCGGGGAG. This sequence encodes CASSLIARGGNTGE. The CDR3 reads in full as CASSLIARGGNTGELFF.

At least ten counts were recorded for this clone. The observed sequence ends 3 residues before the CDR3 terminus, with the missing tail filled in from the germline J gene. This chain connects TRBV5-1 to TRBJ2-2, with 7 bases fitting TRBD1. Germline CDR1 and CDR2: SGHRS and YFSETQ. After removal of 4 bases from V and 7 bases from J, the junction contained 10 bases not matched to a gene. This CDR3 region has 15 residues. Here the CDR3 reads CASSLQGDRDGELFF. The CDR3 DNA, read in part, is TGCGCCAGCAGCCTGCAGGGGGATAGGGACGGGGAG.

This clone appeared a few times. Coverage ceases 3 residues before the CDR3 finishes, and the germline J gene fills in the end. The rearrangement joins TRBV30 to TRBJ1-2, with a tentative D call TRBD1 (5 bases). V lost 8 bases and J lost 6, with 13 bases in between. The CDR3 has 11 residues. Germline V gene lookup returns CDR1 GTSNPN and CDR2 SVGIG (reference sequence). CDR3 DNA, as far as it was read: TGTGCCCATCCGCGGGGGAATGGC. Amino acid sequence: CAHPRGNG. The full CDR3 protein is CAHPRGNGYTF.

This clone was observed a few times. The read stops 3 residues short of the end of the CDR3; the missing end is completed from the germline J gene. The chain has TRBV7-3 and TRBJ2-3; tentatively, D is TRBD1 (6 bases). CDR1 and CDR2 (germline): SGHTA, FQGTGA. The CDR3 is 19 residues long. Trimming removed 0 bases at V and 1 base at J, with 20 bases between. The CDR3 here is CASSLTSIGRGYGTDTQYF. The sequenced CDR3 bases are TGTGCCAGCAGCTTAACGTCCATTGGCAGGGGCTATGGCACAGATACG.

This clone was detected only a few times. Read coverage stops 3 residues before the CDR3 terminus; the germline J gene supplies the remainder. This chain joins TRBV19 and TRBJ2-1, with a possible D match to TRBD1 (6 bases). This CDR3 has 14 amino acids. Between the trimmed V and J ends, which lost 6 bases and 2 bases, there was a span of 11 bases. The V gene's germline CDR1 is LNHDA and CDR2 SQIVND (reference sequence). CDR3 sequence reads: CASSPQGPYNEQFF. CDR3 DNA, as far as it was read: TGTGCCAGTAGCCCCCAGGGGCCCTACAATGAG. Complete variable domain (other parts from reference TRBV19 and TRBJ2-1): DGGITQSPKYLFRKEGQNVTLSCEQNLNHDAMYWYRQDPGQGLRLIYYSQIVNDFQKGDIAEGYSVSREKKESFPLTVTSAQKNPTAFYLCASSPQGPYNEQFFGPGTRLTVL.

This clone was observed at least ten times. The read finishes 3 residues shy of the CDR3 end, and the germline J gene is used to complete it. V is TRBV20-1 and J is TRBJ2-7; tentative D call: TRBD2 (6 bases). V gave up 7 bases and J gave up 2 bases, with 18 bases separating them. The CDR3 runs 14 residues. Per germline, CDR1 DFQATT and CDR2 SNEGSKA (reference sequence). This CDR3 reads CSGDSRARTYEQYF. The DNA read from the CDR3 is TGCAGTGGGGACTCCAGGGCACGGACCTACGAG.

This clone was seen a handful of times. The read ends 3 residues early relative to the CDR3; the germline J gene fills the gap. The chain recombines TRBV20-1 with TRBJ2-7, with TRBD2 matching 11 bases. After removal of 3 bases from V and 2 bases from J, the junction contained 3 bases not matched to a gene. The CDR3 has 14 residues. From germline, CDR1 is DFQATT and CDR2 SNEGSKA (reference sequence). CDR3 in amino acids: CSARRLAGTYEQYF. The sequenced part of the CDR3 DNA is TGCAGTGCTAGGAGACTAGCGGGAACCTACGAG.

The table lists this clone with a few counts. A read error may explain this, as a much larger clone is one base away. CDR3 bases read: TGTGCCAGCAGCTACGGTAGCACAGATACG. Its protein product is CASSYGSTDT. The whole CDR3 region reads CASSYGSTDTQYF. The rearrangement uses TRBV7-3 and TRBJ2-3; D is undetermined. The read comes to an end 3 residues before the CDR3 does, leaving the germline J gene to fill in the end. V lost 4 bases and J lost 0, with 5 bases in between. The CDR3 extends over 13 amino acids. CDR1 is SGHTA and CDR2 is FQGTGA in the germline V gene.

This clone was observed many times. From the germline J gene comes the end of the CDR3, since the read stops 3 residues before it. V gene TRBV5-1 combines with J gene TRBJ1-6; 9 bases line up with TRBD1. Trimming removed 0 bases from V and 7 bases from J; junction bases left unmatched: 5. The CDR3 runs 16 residues. Looked up from germline, CDR1 is SGHRS and CDR2 is YFSETQ. This CDR3 reads CASSLVSGTGNSPLHF. The CDR3 DNA, read in part, is TGCGCCAGCAGCTTGGTGTCTGGGACAGGGAATTCACCC.

This clone was seen only a few times. The observed sequence ends 3 residues before the CDR3 terminus, with the missing tail filled in from the germline J gene. The V gene is TRBV30, the J gene TRBJ1-1; 10 nucleotides match TRBD1. Per the germline V gene, CDR1 is GTSNPN and CDR2 is SVGIG (reference sequence). CDR3 length equals 13 residues. Germline trimming cut 5 bases from V and 3 bases from J; bases unmatched to any gene: 3. The CDR3 loop is CAWGDRGDTEAFF. The CDR3 bases that were read are TGTGCCTGGGGGGACAGGGGTGACACTGAA.

This clone occurred many times. From the germline J gene comes the end of the CDR3, since the read stops 3 residues before it. The V gene is TRBV20-1, the J gene TRBJ2-5; no reliable D call. The CDR3 runs to 11 residues. Germline CDR1 and CDR2: DFQATT and SNEGSKA (reference sequence). Trimming took 5 bases from V and 5 from J, leaving 9 bases between them. This CDR3 is CSARTIETQYF. The CDR3 DNA, read in part, is TGCAGTGCTCGTACAATCGAGACC.

This clone has ten or more counts. Read coverage stops 3 residues before the CDR3 terminus; the germline J gene supplies the remainder. In the same sample, other DNA sequences code for this CDR3. The rearrangement joins TRBV5-1 to TRBJ1-2; maybe TRBD1 (5 bases). V was shortened by 5 bases and J by 2 bases, with 10 bases between the two germline ends. This CDR3 comprises 13 residues. CDR1 is SGHRS and CDR2 is YFSETQ in the germline V gene. The sequenced CDR3 bases are TGCGCCAGCAGTCGTGACAGCAACTATGGC. Translating it yields CASSRDSNYG. The whole CDR3 is CASSRDSNYGYTF.

This clone was picked up many times. With the read ending 3 residues before the CDR3 end, the germline J gene is used to fill in that end. The same CDR3 arises from other DNA sequences in this sample as well. This rearrangement joins TRBV20-1 to TRBJ1-1; possibly TRBD1 for D (6 bases). V was pared by 7 bases and J by 2 bases, with 14 bases between. Germline lookup yields CDR1 DFQATT and CDR2 SNEGSKA (reference sequence). The length of the CDR3 is 13 residues. The DNA read from the CDR3 is TGCAGTGTCGCGGGGGACATCAACACTGAA. This codes for CSVAGDINTE. The whole CDR3 protein is CSVAGDINTEAFF.

This clone was observed many times. The read terminates 3 residues before the CDR3 end, so the remaining end is supplied by the germline J gene. This chain uses TRBV6-2 or TRBV6-3 with TRBJ2-2, with 9 bases lining up with TRBD2. The CDR3 spans 15 residues. Germline V lookup: CDR1 MNHEY, CDR2 SVGEGT. V lost 7 bases to trimming and J lost 2 bases; unmatched junction nucleotides: 5. The DNA read from the CDR3 is TGTGCCAGCACAAGACTAGCGGATAACACCGGGGAG. It is translated as CASTRLADNTGE. The full CDR3 sequence reads CASTRLADNTGELFF.

This clone was observed at least ten times. CDR3 sequence: CASSISASGDTQYF. Partial CDR3 DNA: TGTGCCAGTAGTATCTCGGCTAGCGGAGATACG. The rearrangement links TRBV19 to TRBJ2-3; 7 nucleotides line up with TRBD2. The CDR3 goes on 3 residues after the read ends, and that part is filled in from the germline J gene. J was trimmed by 5 bases and V by 3 bases; bases with no gene match: 5. Germline V CDR1 and CDR2: LNHDA, SQIVND (reference sequence). CDR3 length: 14 residues.

This clone was observed at least ten times. Read coverage stops 3 residues before the CDR3 terminus; the germline J gene supplies the remainder. The rearrangement uses TRBV20-1 and TRBJ2-7; 9 bases map to TRBD1. The CDR3 runs 15 residues. The germline gives CDR1 DFQATT, CDR2 SNEGSKA (reference sequence). Trimming removed 1 base from V and 4 bases from J; junction bases left unmatched: 8. The CDR3 is CSARGGVQGAYEQYF. The DNA read from the CDR3 is TGCAGTGCTAGAGGAGGGGTACAGGGGGCGTACGAG.

This clone was found many times. Sequencing ends 3 residues short of the CDR3 end; the germline J gene provides the rest. The rearrangement joins TRBV7-2 to TRBJ2-3; D is undetermined. The V gene's germline CDR1 is SGHTA and CDR2 FQGNSA. V lost 0 bases to trimming and J lost 3 bases, with 7 bases between them. This CDR3 region has 14 residues. The CDR3 sequence is CASSLAQITDTQYF. Incomplete CDR3 DNA: TGTGCCAGCAGCTTAGCGCAGATTACAGATACG.

This clone was seen a few times. Sequencing ends 3 residues short of the CDR3 end; the germline J gene provides the rest. The V gene is TRBV7-2, the J gene TRBJ1-6, with D perhaps TRBD1 (5 bases). Germline CDR1 and CDR2: SGHTA and FQGNSA. Trimming took 5 bases from V and 5 from J, leaving 13 bases between them. This CDR3 spans 15 amino acids. The sequenced part of the CDR3 DNA is TGTGCCAGCAGCCTCCCCCCAGGGAATAATTCACCC. It encodes CASSLPPGNNSP. The complete CDR3 protein is CASSLPPGNNSPLHF.

A note on this clone: With the read ending 3 residues before the CDR3 end, the germline J gene is used to fill in that end. The V and J genes are TRBV30 and TRBJ1-4; 9 nucleotides align to TRBD1. This CDR3 contains 13 residues. Per germline, CDR1 GTSNPN and CDR2 SVGIG (reference sequence). Trimming at V came to 5 bases and at J to 8 bases, leaving 6 bases not matched to a gene. The CDR3 reads CAWVGTGNEKLFF. The part of the CDR3 DNA that was read is TGTGCCTGGGTGGGGACAGGGAACGAAAAA.

This clone has just a few counts. Coverage ceases 3 residues before the CDR3 finishes, and the germline J gene fills in the end. This chain joins TRBV6-1 and TRBJ1-6; 7 bases align to TRBD1. Losses at the gene ends were 1 base for V and 5 bases for J; bases not matched to a gene: 5. The CDR3 has 16 amino acids. The V gene's germline CDR1 is MNHNS and CDR2 SASEGT. CDR3: CASSEGWTGNNSPLHF. The sequenced CDR3 bases are TGTGCCAGCAGTGAAGGCTGGACAGGAAATAATTCACCC.

As for this clone: The DNA ends 3 residues before the CDR3 does, and the rest of the CDR3 is filled in from the germline J gene. This rearrangement joins TRBV19 to TRBJ2-1; 9 bases agree with TRBD1. The CDR3 is made up of 16 amino acids. Germline assignment: CDR1 LNHDA and CDR2 SQIVND (reference sequence). J lost 7 bases, V lost 6 bases, and 13 bases had no gene match. CDR3 in amino acids: CASSLKGQGAVNEQFF. Partial CDR3 DNA: TGTGCCAGTAGCCTCAAGGGACAGGGCGCAGTAAATGAG.

Details on this clone: The CDR3 extends 3 residues past the end of the read, so its final part is completed from the germline J gene. The chain carries TRBV7-6 and TRBJ2-7; D unclear. The CDR3 runs 14 residues. Trimming took 5 bases from V and 0 from J, leaving 11 bases between them. Germline CDR1 is SGHVS and CDR2 is FNYEAQ. This CDR3 reads CASSLAESSYEQYF. The CDR3 bases that were read are TGTGCCAGCAGCCTGGCGGAGAGCTCCTACGAG.

This clone has more than one count but fewer than ten. CDR3 bases read: TGTGCCAGCAGCTCGCCGACAGAATCCTACGAG. Protein product: CASSSPTESYE. The full CDR3 protein reads CASSSPTESYEQYF. The chain links TRBV7-9 to TRBJ2-7; D is possibly TRBD1 (5 bases). The read ends 3 residues before the CDR3 terminus; that terminus is restored from the germline J gene. V lost 4 bases and J lost 1, with 11 bases in between. The germline V gene encodes CDR1 SEHNR and CDR2 FQNEAQ (reference sequence). CDR3 length: 14 residues.

This clone was counted at least ten times. The CDR3 loop is CASSPPAGGYNEQFF. The sequenced CDR3 bases are TGTGCCAGCTCACCACCCGCGGGAGGGTACAATGAG. The chain has TRBV18 and TRBJ2-1, with TRBD2 identical over 9 bases. Read sequence stops 3 residues before the CDR3 end, and the germline J gene provides the missing end. This CDR3 is 15 amino acids long. Unmatched junction bases numbered 1, after V lost 0 bases and J lost 4 bases. Germline V gene sequence: CDR1 KGHSH, CDR2 LQKENI.

On this clone itself: The read terminates 3 residues before the CDR3 end, so the remaining end is supplied by the germline J gene. This chain links TRBV11-3 with TRBJ2-7; the D gene is possibly TRBD1 (6 bases). Germline-derived CDR1 and CDR2 are SGHNT and YENEEA. CDR3 size: 15 residues. Trimming took off 0 bases at V and 2 bases at J, with 11 bases between the two ends. Partial CDR3 DNA: TGTGCCAGCAGCTTAGAAGGGGGAGAACCCTACGAG. This encodes CASSLEGGEPYE. Given in full, the CDR3 is CASSLEGGEPYEQYF.

This clone was observed many times. The read finishes 3 residues shy of the CDR3 end, and the germline J gene is used to complete it. The V gene is TRBV30, the J gene TRBJ1-2; no clear D gene. In germline, CDR1 is GTSNPN, CDR2 SVGIG (reference sequence). The length of the CDR3 is 11 residues. CDR3 bases read: TGTGCCTGGAGTGTACGTCGGGGC. Protein sequence: CAWSVRRG. The CDR3 reads in full as CAWSVRRGYTF.

Comment on this clone: The read comes to an end 3 residues before the CDR3 does, leaving the germline J gene to fill in the end. V is TRBV5-3 and J is TRBJ1-6, with TRBD1 matching 8 bases. TRBV5-3 counts as an open reading frame of uncertain function. With 4 bases clipped from V and 5 bases from J, the junction kept 14 bases outside the gene matches. CDR3 length: 18 amino acids. CDR3 DNA, as far as it was read: TGTGCCAGAAGCCGCCATTGCCCCGACAGGGGCGATAATTCACCC. This gives the protein CARSRHCPDRGDNSP. The full CDR3 is CARSRHCPDRGDNSPLHF.